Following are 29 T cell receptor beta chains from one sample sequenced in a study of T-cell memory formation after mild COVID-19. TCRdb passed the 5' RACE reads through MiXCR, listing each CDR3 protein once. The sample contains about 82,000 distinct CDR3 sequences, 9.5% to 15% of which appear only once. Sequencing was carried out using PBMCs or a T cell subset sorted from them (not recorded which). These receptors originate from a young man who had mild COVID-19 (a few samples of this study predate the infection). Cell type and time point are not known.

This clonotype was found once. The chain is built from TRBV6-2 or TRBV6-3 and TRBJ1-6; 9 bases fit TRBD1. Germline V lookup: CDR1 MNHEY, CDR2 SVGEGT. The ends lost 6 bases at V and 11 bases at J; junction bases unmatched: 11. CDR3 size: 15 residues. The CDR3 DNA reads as TGTGCCAGCAGCGAACAGGGGGCGCGTTATACACCCCTCCACTTT. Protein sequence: CASSEQGARYTPLHF.

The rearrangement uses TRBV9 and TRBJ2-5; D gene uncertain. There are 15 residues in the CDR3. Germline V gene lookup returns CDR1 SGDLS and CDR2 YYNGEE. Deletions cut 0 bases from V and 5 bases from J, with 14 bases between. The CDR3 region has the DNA TGTGCCAGCAGCGTAGGGCTGGGTCTGGGTGAGACCCAGTACTTC. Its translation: CASSVGLGLGETQYF.

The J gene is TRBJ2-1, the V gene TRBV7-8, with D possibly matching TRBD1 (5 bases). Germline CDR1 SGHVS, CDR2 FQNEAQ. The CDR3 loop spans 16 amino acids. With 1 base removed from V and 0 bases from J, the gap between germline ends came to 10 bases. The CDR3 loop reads CASSLVGRVSYNEQFF. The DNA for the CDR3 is TGTGCCAGCAGCTTAGTGGGCAGGGTCTCCTACAATGAGCAGTTCTTC.

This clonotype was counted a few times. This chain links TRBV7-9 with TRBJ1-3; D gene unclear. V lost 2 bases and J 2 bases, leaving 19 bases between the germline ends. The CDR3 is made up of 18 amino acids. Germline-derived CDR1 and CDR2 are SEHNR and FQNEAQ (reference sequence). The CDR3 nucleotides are TGTGCCAGCAGCTTACCAGTGTTCACCTCAGAGACTGGAAACACCATATATTTT. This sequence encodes CASSLPVFTSETGNTIYF.

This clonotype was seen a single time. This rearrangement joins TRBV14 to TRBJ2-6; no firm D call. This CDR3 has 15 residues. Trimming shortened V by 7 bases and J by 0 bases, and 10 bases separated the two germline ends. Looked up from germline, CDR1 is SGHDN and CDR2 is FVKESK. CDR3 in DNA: TGTGCCAGCAACCATCCCCGCTCTGGGGCCAACGTCCTGACTTTC. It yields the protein CASNHPRSGANVLTF. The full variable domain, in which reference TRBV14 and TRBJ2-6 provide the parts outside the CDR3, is EAGVTQFPSHSVIEKGQTVTLRCDPISGHDNLYWYRRVMGKEIKFLLHFVKESKQDESGMPNNRFLAERTGGTYSTLKVQPAELEDSGVYFCASNHPRSGANVLTFGAGSRLTVL.

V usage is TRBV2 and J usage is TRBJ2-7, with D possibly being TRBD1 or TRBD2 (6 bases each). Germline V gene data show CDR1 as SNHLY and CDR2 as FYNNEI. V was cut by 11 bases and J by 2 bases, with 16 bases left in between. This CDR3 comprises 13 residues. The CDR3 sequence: CAVTGASTYEQYF. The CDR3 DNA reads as TGTGCCGTCACGGGGGCCTCCACCTACGAGCAGTACTTC.

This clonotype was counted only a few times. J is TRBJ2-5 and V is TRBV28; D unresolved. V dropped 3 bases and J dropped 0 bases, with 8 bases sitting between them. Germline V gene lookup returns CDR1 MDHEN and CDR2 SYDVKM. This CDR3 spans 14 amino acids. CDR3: CASSFWGNQETQYF. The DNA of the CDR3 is TGTGCCAGCAGTTTTTGGGGAAACCAAGAGACCCAGTACTTC.

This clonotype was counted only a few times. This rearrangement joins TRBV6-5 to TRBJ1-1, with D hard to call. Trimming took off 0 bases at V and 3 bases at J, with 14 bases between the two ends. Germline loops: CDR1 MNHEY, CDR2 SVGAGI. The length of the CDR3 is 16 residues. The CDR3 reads CASSYSHVADYTEAFF. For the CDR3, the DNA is TGTGCCAGCAGTTACTCCCACGTAGCGGACTACACTGAAGCTTTCTTT.

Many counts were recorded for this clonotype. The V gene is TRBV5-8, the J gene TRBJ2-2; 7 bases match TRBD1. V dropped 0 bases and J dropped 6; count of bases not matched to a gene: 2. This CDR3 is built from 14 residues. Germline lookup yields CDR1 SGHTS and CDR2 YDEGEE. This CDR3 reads CASSLGQGAGELFF. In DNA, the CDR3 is TGTGCCAGCAGCTTGGGACAGGGAGCCGGGGAGCTGTTTTTT.

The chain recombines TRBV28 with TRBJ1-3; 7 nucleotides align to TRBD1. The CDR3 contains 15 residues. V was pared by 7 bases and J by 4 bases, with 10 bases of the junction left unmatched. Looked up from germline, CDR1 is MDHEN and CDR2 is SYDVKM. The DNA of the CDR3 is TGTGCCAGCAAATCAGGACAGGTCTCAGGAAACACCATATATTTT. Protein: CASKSGQVSGNTIYF.

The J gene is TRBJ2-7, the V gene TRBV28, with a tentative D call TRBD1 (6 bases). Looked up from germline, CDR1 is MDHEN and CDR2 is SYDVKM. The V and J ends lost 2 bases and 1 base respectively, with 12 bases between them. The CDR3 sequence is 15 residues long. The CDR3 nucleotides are TGTGCCAGCAGTTTAGGCAGGGGTACATCCTACGAGCAGTACGTC. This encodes CASSLGRGTSYEQYV.

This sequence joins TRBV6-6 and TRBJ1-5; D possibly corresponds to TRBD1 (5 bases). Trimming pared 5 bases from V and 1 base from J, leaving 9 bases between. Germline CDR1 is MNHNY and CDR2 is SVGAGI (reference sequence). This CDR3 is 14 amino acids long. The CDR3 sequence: CASSEGPSNQPQHF. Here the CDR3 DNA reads TGTGCCAGCAGTGAGGGGCCCAGCAATCAGCCCCAGCATTTT.

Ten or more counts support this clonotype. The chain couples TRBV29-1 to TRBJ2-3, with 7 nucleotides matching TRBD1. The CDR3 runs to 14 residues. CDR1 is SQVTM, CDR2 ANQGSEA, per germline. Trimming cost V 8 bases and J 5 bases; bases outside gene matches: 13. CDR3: CSLTNRGPEDTQYF. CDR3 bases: TGCAGCCTGACCAACAGGGGACCCGAAGATACGCAGTATTTT.

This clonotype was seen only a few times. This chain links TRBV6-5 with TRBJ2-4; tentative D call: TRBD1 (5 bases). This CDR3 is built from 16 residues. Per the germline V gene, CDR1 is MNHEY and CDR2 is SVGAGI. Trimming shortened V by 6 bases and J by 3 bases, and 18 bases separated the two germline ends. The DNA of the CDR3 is TGTGCCAGCAGCCTACAGGCCTCCGAAGGCAAAAACATTCAGTACTTC. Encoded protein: CASSLQASEGKNIQYF.

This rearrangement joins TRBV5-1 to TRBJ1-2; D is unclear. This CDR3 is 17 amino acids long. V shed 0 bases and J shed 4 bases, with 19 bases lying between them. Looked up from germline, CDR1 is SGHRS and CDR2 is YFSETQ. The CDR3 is CASSLETGFTLAYGYTF. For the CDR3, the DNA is TGCGCCAGCAGCTTGGAAACGGGATTTACTCTCGCCTATGGCTACACCTTC. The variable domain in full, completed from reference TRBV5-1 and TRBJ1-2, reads KAGVTQTPRYLIKTRGQQVTLSCSPISGHRSVSWYQQTPGQGLQFLFEYFSETQRNKGNFPGRFSGRQFSNSRSEMNVSTLELGDSALYLCASSLETGFTLAYGYTFGSGTRLTVV.

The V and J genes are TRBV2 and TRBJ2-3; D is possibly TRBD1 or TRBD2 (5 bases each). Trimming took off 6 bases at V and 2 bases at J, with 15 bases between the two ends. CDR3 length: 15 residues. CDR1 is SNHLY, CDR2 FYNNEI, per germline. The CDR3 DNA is TGTGCCAGCAGGGGAGAGGGGACCCCCACAGATACGCAGTATTTT. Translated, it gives CASRGEGTPTDTQYF.

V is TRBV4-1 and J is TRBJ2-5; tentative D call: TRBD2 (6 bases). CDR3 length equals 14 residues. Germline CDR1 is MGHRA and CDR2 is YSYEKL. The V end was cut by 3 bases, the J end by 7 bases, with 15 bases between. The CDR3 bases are TGCGCCAGCAGCCACAAACCGGGAGAATGGACCCAGTACTTC. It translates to CASSHKPGEWTQYF.

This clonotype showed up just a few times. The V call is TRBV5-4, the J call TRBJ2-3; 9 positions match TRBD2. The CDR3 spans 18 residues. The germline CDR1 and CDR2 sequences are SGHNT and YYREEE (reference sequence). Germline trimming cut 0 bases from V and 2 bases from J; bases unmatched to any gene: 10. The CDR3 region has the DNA TGTGCCAGCAGCTTGGAGGCTAGCGGGGCGCGTTACACAGATACGCAGTATTTT. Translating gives CASSLEASGARYTDTQYF.

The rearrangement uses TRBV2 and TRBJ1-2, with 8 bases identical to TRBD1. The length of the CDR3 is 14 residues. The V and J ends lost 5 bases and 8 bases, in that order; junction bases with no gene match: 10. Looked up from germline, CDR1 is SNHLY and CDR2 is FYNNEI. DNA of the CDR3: TGTGCCAGCAGTACTGACAGGGGAACGGGCGGCTACACCTTC. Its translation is CASSTDRGTGGYTF.

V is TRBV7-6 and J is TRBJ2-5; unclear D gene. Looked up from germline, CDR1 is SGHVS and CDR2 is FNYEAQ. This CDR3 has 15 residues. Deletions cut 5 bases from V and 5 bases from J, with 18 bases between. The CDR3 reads CASSPLATGWETQYF. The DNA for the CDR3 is TGTGCCAGCAGCCCTCTCGCCACCGGCTGGGAGACCCAGTACTTC.

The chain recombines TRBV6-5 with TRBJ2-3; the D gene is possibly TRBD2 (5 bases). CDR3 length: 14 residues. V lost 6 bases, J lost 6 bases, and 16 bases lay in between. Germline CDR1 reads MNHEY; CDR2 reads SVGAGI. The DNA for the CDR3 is TGTGCCAGCAGGTACCTCGGTCCGGGGGATACGCAGTATTTT. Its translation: CASRYLGPGDTQYF.

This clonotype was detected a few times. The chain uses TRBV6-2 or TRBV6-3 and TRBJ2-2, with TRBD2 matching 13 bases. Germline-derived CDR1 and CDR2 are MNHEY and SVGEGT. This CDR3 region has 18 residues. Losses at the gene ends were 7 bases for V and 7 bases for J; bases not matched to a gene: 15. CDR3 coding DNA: TGTGCCAGCAACGAAGGGAGGGGACTAGCGGGGTTCGGCGGGGAGCTGTTTTTT. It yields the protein CASNEGRGLAGFGGELFF.

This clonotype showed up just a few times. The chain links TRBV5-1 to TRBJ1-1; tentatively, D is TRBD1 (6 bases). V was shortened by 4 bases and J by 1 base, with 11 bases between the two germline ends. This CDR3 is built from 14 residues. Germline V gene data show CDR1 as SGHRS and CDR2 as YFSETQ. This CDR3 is CASSTGRGNTEAFF. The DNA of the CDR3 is TGCGCCAGCAGCACTGGCAGGGGGAACACTGAAGCTTTCTTT.

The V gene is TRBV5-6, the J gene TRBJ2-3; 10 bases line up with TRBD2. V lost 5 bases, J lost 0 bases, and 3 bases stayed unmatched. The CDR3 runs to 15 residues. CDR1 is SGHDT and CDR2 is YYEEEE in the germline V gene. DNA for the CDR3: TGTGCCAGCAGAATAGCGGGGGGCAGCACAGATACGCAGTATTTT. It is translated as CASRIAGGSTDTQYF.

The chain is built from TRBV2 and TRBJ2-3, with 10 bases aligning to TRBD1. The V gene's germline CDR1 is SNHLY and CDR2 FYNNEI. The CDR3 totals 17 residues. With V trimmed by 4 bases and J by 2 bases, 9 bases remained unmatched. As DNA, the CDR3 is TGTGCCAGCAGTGGCTCCGGGACAGGGGCCATCACAGATACGCAGTATTTT. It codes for CASSGSGTGAITDTQYF. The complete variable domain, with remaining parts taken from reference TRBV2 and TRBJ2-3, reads EPEVTQTPSHQVTQMGQEVILRCVPISNHLYFYWYRQILGQKVEFLVSFYNNEISEKSEIFDDQFSVERPDGSNFTLKIRSTKLEDSAMYFCASSGSGTGAITDTQYFGPGTRLTVL.

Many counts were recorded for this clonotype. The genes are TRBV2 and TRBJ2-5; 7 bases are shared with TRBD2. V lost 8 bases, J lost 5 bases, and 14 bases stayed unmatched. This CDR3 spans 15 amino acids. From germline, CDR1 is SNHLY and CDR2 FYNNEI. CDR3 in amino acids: CASRKGAAGGETQYF. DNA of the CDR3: TGTGCCAGCCGTAAAGGGGCGGCCGGGGGGGAGACCCAGTACTTC.

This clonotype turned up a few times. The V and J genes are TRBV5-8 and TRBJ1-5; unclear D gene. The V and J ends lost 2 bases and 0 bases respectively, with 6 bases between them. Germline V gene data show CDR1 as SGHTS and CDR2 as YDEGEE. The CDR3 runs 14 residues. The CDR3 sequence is CASSLGASNQPQHF. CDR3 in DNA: TGTGCCAGCAGCTTAGGAGCTAGCAATCAGCCCCAGCATTTT.

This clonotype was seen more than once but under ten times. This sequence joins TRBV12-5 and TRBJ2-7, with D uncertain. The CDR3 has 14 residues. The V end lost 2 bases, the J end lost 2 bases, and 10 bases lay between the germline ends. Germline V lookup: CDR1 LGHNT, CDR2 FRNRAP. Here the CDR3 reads CASGLIPITYEQYV. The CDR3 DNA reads TGTGCTAGTGGTTTGATCCCGATCACCTACGAGCAGTACGTC.

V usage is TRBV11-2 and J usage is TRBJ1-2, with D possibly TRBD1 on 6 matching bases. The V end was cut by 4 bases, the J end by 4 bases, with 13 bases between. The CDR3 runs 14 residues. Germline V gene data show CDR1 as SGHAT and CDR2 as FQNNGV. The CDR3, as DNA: TGTGCCAGCAGCTCTTACCAGGACAGCTATGGCTACACCTTC. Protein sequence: CASSSYQDSYGYTF. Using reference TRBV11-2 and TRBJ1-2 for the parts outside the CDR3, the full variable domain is EAGVAQSPRYKIIEKRQSVAFWCNPISGHATLYWYQQILGQGPKLLIQFQNNGVVDDSQLPKDRFSAERLKGVDSTLKIQPAKLEDSAVYLCASSSYQDSYGYTFGSGTRLTVV.